One sample yielded the 15 T cell receptor beta chains listed below, sequenced in a study of Ad26.COV2.S vaccination and SARS-CoV-2 variants (dated by TCRdb to the early 2020s). The treatment or condition tag for this specimen amounts to: over 15 received Ad26.COV2.S at low or high dose, single or two shots; 5 received placebo; per-sample allocation not given. For vaccine and placebo recipients, the sequenced repertoires came from samples collected on day 63 after the first injection. Libraries were prepared through the immunoSEQ multiplex PCR assay. TCRdb holds this immuneACCESS table with in-frame rearrangements only. Some clones are missing; in checked studies, unresolved V genes explain under half, and the rest has no known cause. Here the sample has a few hundred thousand clones; roughly 88% occur a single time. Under 4.5% of the sample goes to the ten largest clones. Sequencing was performed on peripheral blood, taken in a trial of Ad26.COV2.S vaccine versus placebo. These receptors all stem from a person between 18 and 60 years old who received the Ad26.COV2.S COVID-19 vaccine or a placebo.

The chain carries TRBV3-1 (or the pseudogene TRBV3-2) and TRBJ2-1; D possibly matches TRBD1 or TRBD2 (5 bases each). Germline V CDR1 and CDR2: LGHDT, YNNKEL (reference sequence). V was trimmed by 4 bases and J by 1 base, leaving 14 bases between them. CDR3 length: 16 residues. For the CDR3, the DNA is TGTGCCAGCAGCCGGGGGTCCAGGCAATCCTACAATGAGCAGTTCTTC. Its translation: CASSRGSRQSYNEQFF.

This chain connects TRBV6-2 or TRBV6-3 to TRBJ2-7; possibly TRBD2 for D (6 bases). Germline loops: CDR1 MNHEY, CDR2 SVGEGT. Deletions cut 0 bases from V and 2 bases from J, with 11 bases between. The CDR3 is made up of 15 amino acids. CDR3 DNA: TGTGCCAGCAGTTACTCGATGCTAGCGACCTACGAGCAGTACTTC. Protein: CASSYSMLATYEQYF.

The rearrangement joins TRBV14 to TRBJ2-2; 12 nucleotides line up with TRBD2. The CDR3 is 16 amino acids. V lost 4 bases and J lost 4; bases outside the gene matches: 4. Germline-derived CDR1 and CDR2 are SGHDN and FVKESK. The CDR3: CASSPTSGRTTGELFF. Written as DNA, the CDR3 is TGTGCCAGCAGCCCAACTAGCGGGAGGACCACCGGGGAGCTGTTTTTT.

This rearrangement joins TRBV5-1 to TRBJ1-3; TRBD1 is a possible D gene (5 bases). V was shortened by 4 bases and J by 4 bases, with 6 bases between the two germline ends. Germline CDR1 and CDR2: SGHRS and YFSETQ. The CDR3 contains 12 residues. CDR3 region: CASSDRGNTIYF. CDR3 DNA: TGCGCCAGCAGCGACAGAGGAAACACCATATATTTT.

This clone appeared a few times. The CDR3 protein is CASSLELVLFF. CDR3 in DNA: TGTGCCAGCAGCTTAGAGCTCGTGCTGTTTTTT. This chain joins TRBV7-9 and TRBJ1-4; D gene ambiguous. Germline values: CDR1 SEHNR, CDR2 FQNEAQ (reference sequence). This CDR3 is 11 amino acids long. Trimming pared 1 base from V and 14 bases from J, leaving 8 bases between.

The V gene is TRBV4-1, the J gene TRBJ2-7; no firm D call. The CDR3 runs 14 residues. Germline V gives CDR1 MGHRA, CDR2 YSYEKL. V lost 10 bases, J lost 3 bases, and 19 bases lay in between. CDR3 bases: TGCGCCACCCTGGGTGGGCGATCCGACTACGAGCAGTACTTC. Translating it yields CATLGGRSDYEQYF.

The genes are TRBV11-2 and TRBJ2-5; TRBD1 might be the D (5 bases). V lost 4 bases and J lost 2, with 8 bases in between. Germline CDR1 is SGHAT and CDR2 is FQNNGV. The CDR3 is 13 residues long. The CDR3 nucleotides read TGTGCCAGCAGCTCGCACAGGCAAGAGACCCAGTACTTC. Its translation is CASSSHRQETQYF.

The CDR3 nucleotides read TGTGCCAGCAGCATGACCGGGACAGGGTATGGGACAGATACGCAGTATTTT. Residues: CASSMTGTGYGTDTQYF. The chain joins TRBV11-2 to TRBJ2-3; 9 bases are a match to TRBD1. With V trimmed by 5 bases and J by 3 bases, 12 bases remained unmatched. Germline lookup yields CDR1 SGHAT and CDR2 FQNNGV. The CDR3 extends over 17 amino acids. Drawing the rest from reference TRBV11-2 and TRBJ2-3, the complete variable domain is EAGVAQSPRYKIIEKRQSVAFWCNPISGHATLYWYQQILGQGPKLLIQFQNNGVVDDSQLPKDRFSAERLKGVDSTLKIQPAKLEDSAVYLCASSMTGTGYGTDTQYFGPGTRLTVL.

This clone has only one observation. The chain carries TRBV9 and TRBJ2-1; the D gene is possibly TRBD2 (6 bases). CDR1 is SGDLS, CDR2 YYNGEE, per germline. V was clipped by 0 bases and J by 6 bases, with 10 bases between them. The CDR3 length is 14 residues. CDR3 sequence reads: CASSVGQGGNEQFF. Here the CDR3 DNA reads TGTGCCAGCAGCGTAGGTCAGGGAGGCAATGAGCAGTTCTTC. The whole variable domain, filled in from reference TRBV9 and TRBJ2-1, reads DSGVTQTPKHLITATGQRVTLRCSPRSGDLSVYWYQQSLDQGLQFLIQYYNGEERAKGNILERFSAQQFPDLHSELNLSSLELGDSALYFCASSVGQGGNEQFFGPGTRLTVL.

The chain recombines TRBV6-1 with TRBJ2-6; D is unclear. Germline CDR1 and CDR2: MNHNS and SASEGT. V was shortened by 2 bases and J by 0 bases, with 5 bases between the two germline ends. This CDR3 contains 15 residues. The CDR3 reads CASSERHSGANVLTF. CDR3 nucleotides: TGTGCCAGCAGTGAACGACACTCTGGGGCCAACGTCCTGACTTTC.

CDR3 nucleotides: TGTGCCAGCAGCTTAACCTCGGGGTACGAGCAGTACTTC. Protein: CASSLTSGYEQYF. V gene TRBV7-3 combines with J gene TRBJ2-7; D may be TRBD2 (5 bases). The CDR3 sequence is 13 residues long. Between the trimmed V and J ends, which lost 0 bases and 4 bases, there was a span of 7 bases. Germline V CDR1 and CDR2: SGHTA, FQGTGA.

The rearrangement uses TRBV5-1 and TRBJ2-2; D is ambiguous. This CDR3 contains 14 residues. Per the germline V gene, CDR1 is SGHRS and CDR2 is YFSETQ. Trimming took 1 base from V and 6 from J, leaving 10 bases between them. As DNA, the CDR3 is TGCGCCAGCAGCTTGCGGCCCGCATCCGGGGAGCTGTTTTTT. Its protein product is CASSLRPASGELFF.

The J gene is TRBJ2-2, the V gene TRBV24-1, with 7 nucleotides matching TRBD1. Per germline, CDR1 KGHDR and CDR2 SFDVKD. Trimming removed 12 bases from V and 0 bases from J; junction bases left unmatched: 9. The CDR3 is 15 amino acids. The CDR3 protein is CASQGGPPNTGELFF. The CDR3, as DNA: TGTGCCTCTCAAGGGGGCCCTCCGAACACCGGGGAGCTGTTTTTT.

The rearrangement links TRBV19 to TRBJ1-4, with TRBD1 as a possible D gene (6 bases). The CDR3 runs 15 residues. The germline CDR1 and CDR2 sequences are LNHDA and SQIVND (reference sequence). The ends were cut back, 1 base at V and 6 bases at J, with 12 bases in the middle. CDR3 sequence reads: CASSIVPGADEKLFF. The DNA of the CDR3 is TGTGCCAGTAGTATAGTACCAGGGGCGGATGAAAAACTGTTTTTT.

As concerns this clone: Other DNA sequences from this sample encode an identical CDR3 as well. The chain employs TRBV27 and TRBJ2-3; no firm D call. The CDR3 has 13 residues. Trimming took off 2 bases at V and 1 base at J, with 4 bases between the two ends. The germline V gene has CDR1 MNHEY and CDR2 SMNVEV (reference sequence). CDR3 bases: TGTGCCAGCAGTTTAGTAGGCACAGATACGCAGTATTTT. Its translation is CASSLVGTDTQYF.